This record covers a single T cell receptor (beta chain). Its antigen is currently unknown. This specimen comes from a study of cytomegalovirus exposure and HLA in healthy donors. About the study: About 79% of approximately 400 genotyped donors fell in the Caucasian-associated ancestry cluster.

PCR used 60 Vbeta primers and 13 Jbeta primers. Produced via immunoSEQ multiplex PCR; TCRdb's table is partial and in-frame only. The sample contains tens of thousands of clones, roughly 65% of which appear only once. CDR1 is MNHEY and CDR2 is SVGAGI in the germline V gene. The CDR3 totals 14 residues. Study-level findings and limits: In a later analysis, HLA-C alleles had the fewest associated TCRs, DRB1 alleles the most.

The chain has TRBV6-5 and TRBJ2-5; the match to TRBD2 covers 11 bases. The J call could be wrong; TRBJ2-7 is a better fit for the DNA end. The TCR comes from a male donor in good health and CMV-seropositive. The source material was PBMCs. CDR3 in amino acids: CASSLSGRAYEQYF. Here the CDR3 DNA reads TGTGCCAGCAGCCTTAGCGGGAGGGCCTACGAGCAGTACTTC.